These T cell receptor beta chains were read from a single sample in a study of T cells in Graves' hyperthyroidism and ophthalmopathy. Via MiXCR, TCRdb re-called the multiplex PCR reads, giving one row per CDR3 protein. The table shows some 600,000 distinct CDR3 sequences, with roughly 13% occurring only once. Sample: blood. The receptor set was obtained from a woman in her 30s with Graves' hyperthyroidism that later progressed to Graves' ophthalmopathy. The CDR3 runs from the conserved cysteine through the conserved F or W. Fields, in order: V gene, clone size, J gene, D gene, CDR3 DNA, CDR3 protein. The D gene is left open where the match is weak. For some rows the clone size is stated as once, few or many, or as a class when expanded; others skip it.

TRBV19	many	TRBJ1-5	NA	TGTGCCAGTAGTATAGGAGGGTTGGGGATGTTCAATCAGCCCCAGCATTTT	CASSIGGLGMFNQPQHF
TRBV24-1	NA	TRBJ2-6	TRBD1	TGTGCCACGGGACAGGGTAACGGGGCCAACGTCCTGACTTTC	CATGQGNGANVLTF
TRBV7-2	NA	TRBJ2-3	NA	TGTGCCAGCAGCCGGGATAGGGGGGAAGCAGGTACGCAGTATTTT	CASSRDRGEAGTQYF
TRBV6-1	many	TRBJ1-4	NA	TGTGCCAGCAGTCCGACAGAGGGCGGCGGCGAAAAACTGTTTTTT	CASSPTEGGGEKLFF
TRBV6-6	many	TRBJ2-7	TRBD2	TGTGCCAGCAGTTACTCTCCCACGGGACTAGTTGAGAACGAGCAGTACTTC	CASSYSPTGLVENEQYF
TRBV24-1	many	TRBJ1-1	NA	TGTGCCACCAGTGCCAAGACGGGACCTAAACAAACTGAAGCTTTCTTT	CATSAKTGPKQTEAFF
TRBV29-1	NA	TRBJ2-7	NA	TGCAGCGTTTACCTTAGCTCCTACGAGCAGTACTTC	CSVYLSSYEQYF
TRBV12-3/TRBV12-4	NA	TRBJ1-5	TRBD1	TGTGCCAGCAGTGGACAGGGGTTGGGGACTAGCAATCAGCCCCAGCATTTT	CASSGQGLGTSNQPQHF
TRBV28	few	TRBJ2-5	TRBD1	TGTGCCAGCAGTTTATATATCGGACAGGGGGCGGTGAAGACCCAGTACTTC	CASSLYIGQGAVKTQYF
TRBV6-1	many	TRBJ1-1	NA	TGTGCCAGCAGTCAAAGGATTGGGGGGATGAACACTGAAGCTTTCTTT	CASSQRIGGMNTEAFF
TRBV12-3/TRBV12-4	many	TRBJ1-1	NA	TGTGCCAGCAGTTTTCCCACCCTCGGCGGCCTCGTGGGCACTGAAGCTTTCTTT	CASSFPTLGGLVGTEAFF